This entry is about one TCR beta chain. The table came from immunoSEQ multiplex PCR; TCRdb's copy has only in-frame clones and leaves some out. This table holds approximately 450,000 clones, 75% to 90% found once. These data originate in a study of blood T cell repertoires in COVID-19. CDR3 length equals 15 residues. From germline, CDR1 is LGHNA and CDR2 YNFKEQ. V was cut by 0 bases and J by 3 bases, with 9 bases left in between. V usage is TRBV4-2 and J usage is TRBJ1-3; D is perhaps TRBD1 (5 bases). The sequenced sample consisted of PBMCs or T cells enriched from blood (not recorded which). This receptor was obtained from a man between 25 and 39 years old who had recovered from COVID-19. CDR3 region: CASSQDRGFGNTIYF. CDR3 coding DNA: TGTGCCAGCAGCCAAGATAGGGGATTTGGAAACACCATATATTTT.